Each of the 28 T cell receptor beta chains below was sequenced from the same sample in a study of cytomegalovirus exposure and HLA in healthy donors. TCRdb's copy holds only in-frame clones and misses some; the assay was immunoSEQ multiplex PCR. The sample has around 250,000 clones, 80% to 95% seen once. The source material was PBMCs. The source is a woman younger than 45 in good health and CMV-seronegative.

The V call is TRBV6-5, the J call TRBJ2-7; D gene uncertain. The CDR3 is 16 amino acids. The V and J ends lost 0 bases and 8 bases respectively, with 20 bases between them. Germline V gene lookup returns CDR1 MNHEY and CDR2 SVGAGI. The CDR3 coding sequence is TGTGCCAGCAGTTACTCGACCAGGACCGCTGCCGGTAAGCAGTACTTC. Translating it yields CASSYSTRTAAGKQYF.

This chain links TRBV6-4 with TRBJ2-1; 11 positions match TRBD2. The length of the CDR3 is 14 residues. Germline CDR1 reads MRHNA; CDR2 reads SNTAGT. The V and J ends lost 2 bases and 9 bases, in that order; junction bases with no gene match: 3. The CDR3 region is CASSDGLAGGEQFF. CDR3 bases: TGTGCCAGCAGTGACGGACTAGCGGGCGGTGAGCAGTTCTTC.

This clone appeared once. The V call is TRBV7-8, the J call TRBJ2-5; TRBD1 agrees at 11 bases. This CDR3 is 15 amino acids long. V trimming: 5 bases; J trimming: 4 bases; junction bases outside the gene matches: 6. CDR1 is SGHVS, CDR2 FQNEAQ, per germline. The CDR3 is CASSLPGTGGETQYF. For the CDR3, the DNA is TGTGCCAGCAGCCTGCCCGGGACAGGGGGAGAGACCCAGTACTTC.

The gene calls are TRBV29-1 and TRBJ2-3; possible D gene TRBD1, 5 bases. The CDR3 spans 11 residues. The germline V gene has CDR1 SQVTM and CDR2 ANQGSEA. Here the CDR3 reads CTTVGTDTQYF. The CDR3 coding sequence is TGCACGACAGTCGGCACAGATACGCAGTATTTT.

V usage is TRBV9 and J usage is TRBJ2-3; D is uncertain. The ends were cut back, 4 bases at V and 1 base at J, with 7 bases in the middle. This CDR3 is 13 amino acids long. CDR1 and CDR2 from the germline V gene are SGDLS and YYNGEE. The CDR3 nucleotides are TGTGCCAGCAGCCCGACCGGCACAGATACGCAGTATTTT. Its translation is CASSPTGTDTQYF.

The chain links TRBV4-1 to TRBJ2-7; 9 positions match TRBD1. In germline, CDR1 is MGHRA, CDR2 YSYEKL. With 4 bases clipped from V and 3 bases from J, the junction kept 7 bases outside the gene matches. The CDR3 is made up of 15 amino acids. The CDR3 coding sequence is TGCGCCAGCAGCCCCCTACAGGGGGCGAACTACGAGCAGTACTTC. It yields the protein CASSPLQGANYEQYF.

CDR3 sequence: CASTRSSLSATYEQYF. The CDR3 DNA sequence: TGTGCCAGTACGAGAAGTAGTCTATCAGCAACCTACGAGCAGTACTTC. This chain uses TRBV19 with TRBJ2-7; D is ambiguous. V was shortened by 7 bases and J by 2 bases, with 21 bases between the two germline ends. Germline V lookup: CDR1 LNHDA, CDR2 SQIVND (reference sequence). This CDR3 contains 16 residues.

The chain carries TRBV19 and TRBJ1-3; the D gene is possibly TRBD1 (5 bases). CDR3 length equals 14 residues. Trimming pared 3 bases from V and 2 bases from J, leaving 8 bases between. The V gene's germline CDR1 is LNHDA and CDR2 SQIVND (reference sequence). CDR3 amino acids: CASSIPGTGNTIYF. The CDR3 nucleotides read TGTGCCAGTAGTATCCCAGGGACTGGAAACACCATATATTTT.

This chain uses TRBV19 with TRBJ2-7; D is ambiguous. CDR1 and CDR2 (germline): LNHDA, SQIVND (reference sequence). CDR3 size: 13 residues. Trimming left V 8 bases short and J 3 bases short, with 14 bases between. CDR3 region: CASGRAIGYEQYF. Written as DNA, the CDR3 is TGTGCCAGTGGAAGGGCAATTGGCTACGAGCAGTACTTC.

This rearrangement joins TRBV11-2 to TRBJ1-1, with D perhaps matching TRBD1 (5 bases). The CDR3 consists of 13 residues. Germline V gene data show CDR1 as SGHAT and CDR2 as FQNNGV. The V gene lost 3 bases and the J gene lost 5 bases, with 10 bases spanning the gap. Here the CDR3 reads CASSLARGTEAFF. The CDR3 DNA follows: TGTGCCAGCAGCTTGGCACGGGGGACTGAAGCTTTCTTT. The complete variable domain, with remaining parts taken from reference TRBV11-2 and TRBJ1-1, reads EAGVAQSPRYKIIEKRQSVAFWCNPISGHATLYWYQQILGQGPKLLIQFQNNGVVDDSQLPKDRFSAERLKGVDSTLKIQPAKLEDSAVYLCASSLARGTEAFFGQGTRLTVV.

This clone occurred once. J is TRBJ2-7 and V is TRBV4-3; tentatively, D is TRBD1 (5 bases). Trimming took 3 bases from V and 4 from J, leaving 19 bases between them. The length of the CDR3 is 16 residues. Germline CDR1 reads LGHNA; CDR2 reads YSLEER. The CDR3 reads CASSQAHQRPGYEQYF. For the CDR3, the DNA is TGCGCCAGCAGCCAGGCGCATCAGCGCCCAGGGTACGAGCAGTACTTC.

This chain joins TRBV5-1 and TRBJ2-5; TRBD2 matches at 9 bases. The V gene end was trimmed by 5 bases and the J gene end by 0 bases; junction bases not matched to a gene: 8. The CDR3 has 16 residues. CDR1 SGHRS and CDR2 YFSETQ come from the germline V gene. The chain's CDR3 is CASRPLTSGYQETQYF. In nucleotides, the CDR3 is TGCGCCAGCAGGCCATTGACTAGCGGTTACCAAGAGACCCAGTACTTC.

The CDR3 here is CSVGSASGRPTDTQYF. The CDR3 DNA reads as TGCAGCGTTGGCTCCGCTAGCGGGAGGCCCACAGATACGCAGTATTTT. The chain couples TRBV29-1 to TRBJ2-3; 11 bases fit TRBD2. The CDR3 covers 16 residues. Germline CDR1 is SQVTM and CDR2 is ANQGSEA. V lost 4 bases, J lost 2 bases, and 8 bases stayed unmatched.

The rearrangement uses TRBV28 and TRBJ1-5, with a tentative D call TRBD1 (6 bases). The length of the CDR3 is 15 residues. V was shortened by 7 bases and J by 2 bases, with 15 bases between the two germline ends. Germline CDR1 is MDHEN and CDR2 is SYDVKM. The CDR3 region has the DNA TGTGCCAGCAACTTTGCTGGGGGCCGCAATCAGCCCCAGCATTTT. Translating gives CASNFAGGRNQPQHF.

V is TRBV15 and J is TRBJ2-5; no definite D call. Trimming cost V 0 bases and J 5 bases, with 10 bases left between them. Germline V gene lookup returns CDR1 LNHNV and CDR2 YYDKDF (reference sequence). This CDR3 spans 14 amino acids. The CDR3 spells CATSRDVGLETQYF. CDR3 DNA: TGTGCCACCAGCAGAGATGTAGGGTTGGAGACCCAGTACTTC.

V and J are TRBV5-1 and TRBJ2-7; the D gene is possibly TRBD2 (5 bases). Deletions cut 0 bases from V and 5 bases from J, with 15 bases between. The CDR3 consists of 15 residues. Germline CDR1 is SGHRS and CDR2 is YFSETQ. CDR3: CASSLARTFNDEQYF. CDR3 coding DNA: TGCGCCAGCAGCTTGGCCAGGACTTTCAACGACGAGCAGTACTTC.

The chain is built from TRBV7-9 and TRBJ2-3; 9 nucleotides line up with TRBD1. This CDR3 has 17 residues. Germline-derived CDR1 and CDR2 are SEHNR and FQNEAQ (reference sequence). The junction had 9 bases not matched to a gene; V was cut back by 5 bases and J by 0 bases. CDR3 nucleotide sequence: TGTGCCAGCAGCACCAGGACAGGGGAGGCTAGCACAGATACGCAGTATTTT. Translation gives CASSTRTGEASTDTQYF.

CDR3 sequence (DNA): TGTGCCAGCAGCCAAGAAGGGGCTAGCGGGATCCCAAGCACAGATACGCAGTATTTT. Protein sequence: CASSQEGASGIPSTDTQYF. The chain employs TRBV4-2 and TRBJ2-3; TRBD2 matches at 9 bases. V shed 0 bases and J 0 bases; nucleotides not matched to a gene: 10. The CDR3 length is 19 residues. From germline, CDR1 is LGHNA and CDR2 YNFKEQ.

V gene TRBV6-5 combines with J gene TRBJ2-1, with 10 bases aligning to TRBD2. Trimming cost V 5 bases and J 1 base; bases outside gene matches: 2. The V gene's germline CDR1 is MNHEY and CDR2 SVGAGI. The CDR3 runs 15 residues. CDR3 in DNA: TGTGCCAGCAGTCCAGCGGGAGGGTCCTACAATGAGCAGTTCTTC. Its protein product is CASSPAGGSYNEQFF.

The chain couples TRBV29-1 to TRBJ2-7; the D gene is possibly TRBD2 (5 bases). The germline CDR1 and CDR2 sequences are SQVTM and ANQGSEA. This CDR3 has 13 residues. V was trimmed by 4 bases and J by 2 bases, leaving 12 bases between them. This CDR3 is CSVGNLATYEQYF. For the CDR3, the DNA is TGCAGCGTTGGAAATCTAGCCACCTACGAGCAGTACTTC.

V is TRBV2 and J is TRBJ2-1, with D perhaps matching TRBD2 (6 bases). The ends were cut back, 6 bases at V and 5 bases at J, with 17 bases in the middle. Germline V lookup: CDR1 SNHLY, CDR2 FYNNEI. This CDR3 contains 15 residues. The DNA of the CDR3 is TGTGCCAGCAGGATCGGGGCTAGCGAAAACAATGAGCAGTTCTTC. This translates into CASRIGASENNEQFF. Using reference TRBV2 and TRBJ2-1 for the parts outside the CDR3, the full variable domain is EPEVTQTPSHQVTQMGQEVILRCVPISNHLYFYWYRQILGQKVEFLVSFYNNEISEKSEIFDDQFSVERPDGSNFTLKIRSTKLEDSAMYFCASRIGASENNEQFFGPGTRLTVL.

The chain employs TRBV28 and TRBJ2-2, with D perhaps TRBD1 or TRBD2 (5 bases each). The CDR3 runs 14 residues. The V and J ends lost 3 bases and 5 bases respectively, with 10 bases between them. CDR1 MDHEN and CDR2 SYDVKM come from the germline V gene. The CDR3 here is CASSLQGVTGELFF. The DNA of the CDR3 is TGTGCCAGCAGTTTGCAGGGAGTTACCGGGGAGCTGTTTTTT. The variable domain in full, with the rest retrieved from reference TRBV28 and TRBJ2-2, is DVKVTQSSRYLVKRTGEKVFLECVQDMDHENMFWYRQDPGLGLRLIYFSYDVKMKEKGDIPEGYSVSREKKERFSLILESASTNQTSMYLCASSLQGVTGELFFGEGSRLTVL.

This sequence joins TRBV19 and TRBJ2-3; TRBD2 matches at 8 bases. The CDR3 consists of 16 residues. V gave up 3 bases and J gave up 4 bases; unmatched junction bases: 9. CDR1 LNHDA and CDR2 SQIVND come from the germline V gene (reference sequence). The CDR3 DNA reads TGTGCCAGTAGTATTGTCAGCGGGAGTCACGCAGATACGCAGTATTTT. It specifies CASSIVSGSHADTQYF.

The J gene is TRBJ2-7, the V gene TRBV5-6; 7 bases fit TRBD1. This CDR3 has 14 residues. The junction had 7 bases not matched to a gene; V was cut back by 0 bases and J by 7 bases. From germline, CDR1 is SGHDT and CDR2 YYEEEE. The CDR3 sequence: CASSLVIGTDEQYF. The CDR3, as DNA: TGTGCCAGCAGCTTGGTCATCGGGACAGATGAGCAGTACTTC.

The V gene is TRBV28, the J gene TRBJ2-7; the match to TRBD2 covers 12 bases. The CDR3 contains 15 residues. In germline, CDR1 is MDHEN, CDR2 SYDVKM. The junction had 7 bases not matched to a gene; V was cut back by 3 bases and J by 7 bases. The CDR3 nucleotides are TGTGCCAGCAGTTTCCTAGCGGGAGGGCCGGGGGAGCAGTACTTC. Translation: CASSFLAGGPGEQYF.

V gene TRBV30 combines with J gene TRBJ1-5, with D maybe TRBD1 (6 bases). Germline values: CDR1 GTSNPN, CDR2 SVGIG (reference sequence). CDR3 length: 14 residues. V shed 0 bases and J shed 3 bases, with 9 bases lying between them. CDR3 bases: TGTGCCTGGAGTGTAGGGGGGAACAATCAGCCCCAGCATTTT. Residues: CAWSVGGNNQPQHF.

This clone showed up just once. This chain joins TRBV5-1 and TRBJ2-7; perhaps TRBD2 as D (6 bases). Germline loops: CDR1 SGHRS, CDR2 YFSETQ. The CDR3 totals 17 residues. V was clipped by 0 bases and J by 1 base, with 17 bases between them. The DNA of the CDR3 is TGCGCCAGCAGCTTGGCCGGGCAGGGACTCCCATCCTACGAGCAGTACTTC. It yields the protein CASSLAGQGLPSYEQYF.

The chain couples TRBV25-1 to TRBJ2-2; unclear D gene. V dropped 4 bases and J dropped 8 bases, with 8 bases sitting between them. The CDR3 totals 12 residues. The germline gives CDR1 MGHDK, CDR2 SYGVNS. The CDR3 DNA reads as TGTGCCAGCAGTGTAGGACCTGGGGAGCTGTTTTTT. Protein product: CASSVGPGELFF.